A selection of T cell receptor beta chains follows, all from one sample in a study of CD8+CD57+ T cells in acquired aplastic anemia. TCRdb reprocessed the reads with MiXCR, giving one entry per CDR3 protein. The repertoire holds about 190,000 distinct CDR3 sequences, with approximately 50% as singletons. The sample consisted of sorted CD4+, CD8+, or CD8+CD57+ T cells (not recorded which) from PBMCs. These receptors were taken from a human donor in good health, serving as a control. Each CDR3 is given with its conserved first and last residue. Each record gives: V gene, clone size, D gene, J gene, CDR3 DNA, CDR3 protein. A D gene is named only where the DNA matches it firmly. The size of a clone is reported for some rows only, either as once, few or many, or as a class for expanded clones.

V gene: TRBV20-1; clone size: -; D gene: TRBD2; J gene: TRBJ2-1; CDR3 DNA: TGCAGTGCCAAGGGGAGGGGAGGTGAGCAGTTCTTC; CDR3 protein: CSAKGRGGEQFF
V gene: TRBV7-6; clone size: many; D gene: -; J gene: TRBJ2-7; CDR3 DNA: TGTGCCAGCAGCTTAAGGTGGCAGGCCGAGCAGTACTTC; CDR3 protein: CASSLRWQAEQYF
V gene: TRBV14; clone size: -; D gene: -; J gene: TRBJ1-2; CDR3 DNA: TGTGCCTGCAGTCCCGGGGACTATGGCTACACCTTC; CDR3 protein: CACSPGDYGYTF
V gene: TRBV25-1; clone size: -; D gene: -; J gene: TRBJ1-1; CDR3 DNA: TGTGCCAGCAGTGGGGCGGGGCAGGGAGACACTGAAGCCTTCTTT; CDR3 protein: CASSGAGQGDTEAFF
V gene: TRBV7-8; clone size: many; D gene: -; J gene: TRBJ2-5; CDR3 DNA: TGTGCCAGCAGCTTCAGTCTGTACCAAGAGACCCAGTACTTC; CDR3 protein: CASSFSLYQETQYF
V gene: TRBV10-3; clone size: many; D gene: TRBD1; J gene: TRBJ1-6; CDR3 DNA: TGTGCCATCAGTGAGGACGGGACAGGGAATTCACCCCTCCACTTT; CDR3 protein: CAISEDGTGNSPLHF
V gene: TRBV10-2; clone size: -; D gene: TRBD1; J gene: TRBJ1-2; CDR3 DNA: TGCGCCAGCAACGCCGGGACAGGGGAGGGCTATGGCTACACCTTC; CDR3 protein: CASNAGTGEGYGYTF
V gene: TRBV6-1; clone size: -; D gene: -; J gene: TRBJ1-1; CDR3 DNA: TGTGCCAGCCTACGGGGAGGGGGAACCTATGAAGCTTTCTTT; CDR3 protein: CASLRGGGTYEAFF
V gene: TRBV29-1; clone size: few; D gene: TRBD1; J gene: TRBJ2-1; CDR3 DNA: TGCAGCGTTGACAGGGGGCAAGTAATTGATGAGCAGTTCTTC; CDR3 protein: CSVDRGQVIDEQFF
V gene: TRBV6-2/TRBV6-3; clone size: few; D gene: -; J gene: TRBJ1-2; CDR3 DNA: TGTGCCAGCAGTCTTATGACAGCCCAGACCTCAGACGGCTATGGCTACACCTTC; CDR3 protein: CASSLMTAQTSDGYGYTF
V gene: TRBV24-1; clone size: -; D gene: TRBD2; J gene: TRBJ2-7; CDR3 DNA: TGTGCCACCAGTGCCCGGGGGGCCTACGAGCAGTACTTC; CDR3 protein: CATSARGAYEQYF
V gene: TRBV10-3; clone size: -; D gene: -; J gene: TRBJ2-1; CDR3 DNA: TGTGCCATCAGTGACAGGTTAAATGAGCAGTTCTTC; CDR3 protein: CAISDRLNEQFF
V gene: TRBV20-1; clone size: many; D gene: -; J gene: TRBJ2-1; CDR3 DNA: TGCAGTGCTAGATTGAGGGCGGATGAGCAGTTCTTC; CDR3 protein: CSARLRADEQFF
V gene: TRBV2; clone size: many; D gene: TRBD1; J gene: TRBJ2-1; CDR3 DNA: TGTGCCAGCAGGGCGGACAGGGGGCGCGACAATGAGCAGTTCTTC; CDR3 protein: CASRADRGRDNEQFF
V gene: TRBV20-1; clone size: -; D gene: -; J gene: TRBJ2-3; CDR3 DNA: TGCAGTGCTAGAGATAGGGAGAACACAGATACGCAGTATTTT; CDR3 protein: CSARDRENTDTQYF
V gene: TRBV12-3/TRBV12-4; clone size: -; D gene: -; J gene: TRBJ1-4; CDR3 DNA: TGTGCCAGCAGTTTCGCGGGGGCTCGTGAAAAACTGTTTTTT; CDR3 protein: CASSFAGAREKLFF
V gene: TRBV29-1; clone size: -; D gene: TRBD2; J gene: TRBJ2-1; CDR3 DNA: TGCAGCCCGGGGGGATTCCGGAGTTACAATGAGCAGTTCTTC; CDR3 protein: CSPGGFRSYNEQFF
V gene: TRBV7-2; clone size: once; D gene: TRBD2; J gene: TRBJ2-2; CDR3 DNA: TGTGCCAGCAGCCGTACTAGCGGGGTGCCCGGGGAGCTGTTTTTT; CDR3 protein: CASSRTSGVPGELFF
V gene: TRBV25-1; clone size: -; D gene: TRBD2; J gene: TRBJ2-7; CDR3 DNA: TGTGCCAGCAGTGGCCACGCCCTGACTAGCGGGGGCGCATCCTACGAGCAGTACTTC; CDR3 protein: CASSGHALTSGGASYEQYF
V gene: TRBV4-2; clone size: -; D gene: -; J gene: TRBJ2-2; CDR3 DNA: TGTGCCAGCAGTTTAAAAGGCAGCCTGGGGAACACCGGGGAGCTGTTTTTT; CDR3 protein: CASSLKGSLGNTGELFF
V gene: TRBV2; clone size: -; D gene: TRBD2; J gene: TRBJ2-7; CDR3 DNA: TGTGCCAGCAGTCATAGACTAGCGGGGTACGAGCAGTACTTC; CDR3 protein: CASSHRLAGYEQYF
V gene: TRBV2; clone size: -; D gene: -; J gene: TRBJ2-3; CDR3 DNA: TGTGCCAGCACCCTGGACACCACAGATACGCAGTATTTT; CDR3 protein: CASTLDTTDTQYF
V gene: TRBV20-1; clone size: -; D gene: TRBD2; J gene: TRBJ2-5; CDR3 DNA: TGCAGTGCTGGAGGAGAAGCGGGGGGCCAAGAGACCCAGTACTTC; CDR3 protein: CSAGGEAGGQETQYF
V gene: TRBV9; clone size: -; D gene: -; J gene: TRBJ1-2; CDR3 DNA: TGTGCCAGCAGCTTGGTCGGGAACTATGGCTACACCTTC; CDR3 protein: CASSLVGNYGYTF
V gene: TRBV20-1; clone size: -; D gene: TRBD2; J gene: TRBJ2-7; CDR3 DNA: TGCAGTGCTGGACGACTAGCGGGGCTCAATGAGCAGTACTTC; CDR3 protein: CSAGRLAGLNEQYF
V gene: TRBV24-1; clone size: -; D gene: -; J gene: TRBJ1-5; CDR3 DNA: TGTGCCACCAGTGACTCGCGGGGGGGACTCAATCAGCCCCAGCATTTT; CDR3 protein: CATSDSRGGLNQPQHF
V gene: TRBV10-3; clone size: -; D gene: TRBD1; J gene: TRBJ2-1; CDR3 DNA: TGTGCCAACAAAGGACAGGGTGAAGGCTATGAGCAGTTCTTC; CDR3 protein: CANKGQGEGYEQFF
V gene: TRBV14; clone size: -; D gene: TRBD2; J gene: TRBJ2-5; CDR3 DNA: TGTGCCAGCAGCCAACTCCAAGCGGGAGTAGGGGAGACCCAGTACTTC; CDR3 protein: CASSQLQAGVGETQYF
V gene: TRBV30; clone size: many; D gene: -; J gene: TRBJ1-2; CDR3 DNA: TGTGCCTGGATTCCAGACAGCTATGGCTACACCTTC; CDR3 protein: CAWIPDSYGYTF
V gene: TRBV5-6; clone size: many; D gene: -; J gene: TRBJ2-1; CDR3 DNA: TGTGCCAGCAGCTTGGATCGGACAGCCTACAATGAGCAGTTCTTC; CDR3 protein: CASSLDRTAYNEQFF
V gene: TRBV19; clone size: few; D gene: TRBD1; J gene: TRBJ1-2; CDR3 DNA: TGTGCCAGTAGCTTCAGGGGACAGACCTATGGCTACACCTTC; CDR3 protein: CASSFRGQTYGYTF
V gene: TRBV7-9; clone size: -; D gene: -; J gene: TRBJ2-5; CDR3 DNA: TGTGCCAGCAGCTTCGGGGGTTCACAGGGAAAGGAGACCCAGTACTTC; CDR3 protein: CASSFGGSQGKETQYF
V gene: TRBV5-4; clone size: few; D gene: TRBD1; J gene: TRBJ2-2; CDR3 DNA: TGTGCCAGCAGCTTGGGCGTTAGGACAGGGGCAAGGAACACCGGGGAGCTGTTTTTT; CDR3 protein: CASSLGVRTGARNTGELFF
V gene: TRBV7-8; clone size: many; D gene: -; J gene: TRBJ1-4; CDR3 DNA: TGTGCCAGCAGCCCCCGGGAAGGAGGTGAAAAACTGTTTTTT; CDR3 protein: CASSPREGGEKLFF
V gene: TRBV7-2; clone size: many; D gene: -; J gene: TRBJ2-1; CDR3 DNA: TGTGCCAGCAGCTCTGGGGGGGGGGCATATGAGCAGTTCTTC; CDR3 protein: CASSSGGGAYEQFF
V gene: TRBV12-3/TRBV12-4; clone size: -; D gene: TRBD2; J gene: TRBJ2-5; CDR3 DNA: TGTGCCAGCAGTTTCCGGGTGGGGGGGATGAGAGAGACCCAGTACTTC; CDR3 protein: CASSFRVGGMRETQYF
V gene: TRBV19; clone size: -; D gene: -; J gene: TRBJ1-5; CDR3 DNA: TGTGCCAGTAGTTCTAGGTCGAGGCAGCCCCAGCATTTT; CDR3 protein: CASSSRSRQPQHF
V gene: TRBV5-1; clone size: many; D gene: -; J gene: TRBJ2-7; CDR3 DNA: TGCGCCAGCAGGCGGGCCGAGGGCTCCTACGAGCAGTACTTC; CDR3 protein: CASRRAEGSYEQYF
V gene: TRBV7-6; clone size: -; D gene: TRBD1; J gene: TRBJ1-4; CDR3 DNA: TGTGCCAGCAGCTTGAAGGGACAGGGAGAAGAAAAACTGTTTTTT; CDR3 protein: CASSLKGQGEEKLFF
V gene: TRBV19; clone size: -; D gene: -; J gene: TRBJ2-7; CDR3 DNA: TGTGCCAGTAGTATAGGGGAGTACGAGCAGTACTTC; CDR3 protein: CASSIGEYEQYF
V gene: TRBV5-8; clone size: many; D gene: TRBD2; J gene: TRBJ2-1; CDR3 DNA: TGTGCCAGCAGCCCGGGGGGATTCCGGAGTTACAATGAGCAGTTCTTC; CDR3 protein: CASSPGGFRSYNEQFF
V gene: TRBV10-1; clone size: -; D gene: TRBD1; J gene: TRBJ1-2; CDR3 DNA: TGCGCCAGCAGTGAGTCCCGGACAGGGGACGTGCGCTATGGCTACACCTTC; CDR3 protein: CASSESRTGDVRYGYTF
V gene: TRBV5-1; clone size: many; D gene: TRBD1; J gene: TRBJ2-3; CDR3 DNA: TGCGCCAGCCGCTGGGGACAGGGGGAAGATACGCAGTATTTT; CDR3 protein: CASRWGQGEDTQYF
V gene: TRBV20-1; clone size: -; D gene: -; J gene: TRBJ2-3; CDR3 DNA: TGCAGTGCCACATTTCAGGCAGATACGCAGTATTTT; CDR3 protein: CSATFQADTQYF
V gene: TRBV5-1; clone size: -; D gene: -; J gene: TRBJ2-2; CDR3 DNA: TGTGCCAGCAGCTTAGCGCAATTGACCTCCGGGGAGCTGTTTTTT; CDR3 protein: CASSLAQLTSGELFF
V gene: TRBV2; clone size: -; D gene: TRBD2; J gene: TRBJ2-3; CDR3 DNA: TGTGCCAGCGCGGGGGGCCAGCCCACGCAGTATTTT; CDR3 protein: CASAGGQPTQYF
V gene: TRBV7-3; clone size: many; D gene: TRBD1; J gene: TRBJ2-6; CDR3 DNA: TGTGCCAGCACAAAACAGGGGGCAGGATCTGGGGCCAACGTCCTGACTTTC; CDR3 protein: CASTKQGAGSGANVLTF
V gene: TRBV12-3/TRBV12-4; clone size: many; D gene: -; J gene: TRBJ2-7; CDR3 DNA: TGTGCCAGCAGTCCCAGACATTCTCCTAAGTCCTACGAGCAGTACTTC; CDR3 protein: CASSPRHSPKSYEQYF
V gene: TRBV2; clone size: -; D gene: -; J gene: TRBJ1-2; CDR3 DNA: TGTGCCAGCAGCCAGGCCTTAAGTAGCTATGGCTACACCTTC; CDR3 protein: CASSQALSSYGYTF
V gene: TRBV19; clone size: -; D gene: -; J gene: TRBJ1-4; CDR3 DNA: TGTGCCAGTAGTATGCCGGCAGAGAATGAAAAACTGTTTTTT; CDR3 protein: CASSMPAENEKLFF
V gene: TRBV15; clone size: -; D gene: TRBD1; J gene: TRBJ2-6; CDR3 DNA: TGTGCCGGTCAACCGAATCCTACAGGGGCTGGGGCCAACGTCCTGACTTTC; CDR3 protein: CAGQPNPTGAGANVLTF
V gene: TRBV19; clone size: -; D gene: TRBD1; J gene: TRBJ2-7; CDR3 DNA: TGTGCCAGTAGTACCGGGACAGGGGGCGGCTACGAGCAGTACTTC; CDR3 protein: CASSTGTGGGYEQYF
V gene: TRBV15; clone size: -; D gene: -; J gene: TRBJ1-1; CDR3 DNA: TGTGCCACTAAACAGTGGCTGAACACTGAAGCTTTCTTT; CDR3 protein: CATKQWLNTEAFF
V gene: TRBV10-3; clone size: few; D gene: -; J gene: TRBJ2-7; CDR3 DNA: TGTGCCATCAGTGAGCCCTTCTACGAGCAGTACTTC; CDR3 protein: CAISEPFYEQYF